This T cell receptor beta chain was captured by sequencing in a study of cytomegalovirus exposure and HLA in healthy donors. There are a few counts of this clone. The antigen remains unidentified. The PCR was carried out with 60 Vbeta primers and 13 Jbeta primers. Method: immunoSEQ multiplex PCR; TCRdb's copy keeps in-frame clones and lacks some. This repertoire shows over 200,000 clones, about 75% found once; its top ten account for 1.5% to 2%. This CDR3 comprises 15 residues. V was clipped by 3 bases and J by 2 bases, with 17 bases between them. CDR1 is GTSNPN, CDR2 SVGIG, per germline (reference sequence). Overall study findings and caveats: A later analysis associated roughly 15,000 TCR beta sequences with HLA alleles at a 0.05 false discovery rate.

The sample consisted of PBMCs. The TCR sequence derives from a male donor in good health and CMV-seronegative. The chain is built from TRBV30 and TRBJ2-7; D is possibly TRBD1 (6 bases). Written as DNA, the CDR3 is TGTGCCTGGAGACGGACAGAACCTCTCCCCTACGAGCAGTACTTC. Its translation: CAWRRTEPLPYEQYF.